This T cell receptor beta chain is drawn from a study of blood T cell repertoires in COVID-19. The CDR3 extends over 13 amino acids. Germline CDR1 is MGHRA and CDR2 is YSYEKL. The J segment lost 6 bases and the V segment lost 5 bases, leaving 6 bases of the junction unmatched. As processed by the authors: Amplification of reference gene primers provided the estimated nucleated cell counts. Using immunoSEQ multiplex PCR, the repertoire was profiled, and TCRdb retains in-frame clones only, with some absent. V, J and clone size were drawn from that table, and D and trimming were deduced from the DNA. Here the sample spans 130,000 to 150,000 clones, 75% to 85% being singletons.

The chain employs TRBV4-1 and TRBJ1-1, with 7 bases fitting TRBD1. The sequencing input was peripheral blood. The sequence derives from a human donor with acute or convalescent COVID-19. The donor label of this sample is uncertain. CDR3 region: CASSWDSHPEAFF. DNA of the CDR3: TGCGCCAGCAGCTGGGACAGCCATCCTGAAGCTTTCTTT.